The 10 T cell receptor beta chains in this list originate from one sample, sequenced in a study of CD8 T cells in Susac syndrome. cDNA came from roughly 0.47 to 1 ug RNA primed by random hexamers. One entry per CDR3 protein, called by TCRdb with MiXCR from the immunoSEQ multiplex PCR reads. The profile shows roughly 150,000 distinct CDR3 sequences, roughly 94% of them singletons. Material for sequencing was CD4+ T cells from PBMCs. The receptors stem from a human donor in good health.

V gene TRBV25-1 combines with J gene TRBJ1-2; D remains unclear. The CDR3 has 13 amino acids. Germline lookup yields CDR1 MGHDK and CDR2 SYGVNS. Deletions cut 6 bases from V and 2 bases from J, with 10 bases between. CDR3 in DNA: TGTGCCAGCAGCCTGACAACCAACTATGGCTACACCTTC. Encoded protein: CASSLTTNYGYTF.

DNA for the CDR3: TGCAGCGTCCTCCGGGACGTAACCTACGAGCAGTACTTC. Its translation: CSVLRDVTYEQYF. This chain connects TRBV29-1 to TRBJ2-7; D is tentatively TRBD1 or TRBD2 (5 bases each). The CDR3 runs to 13 residues. Germline V gives CDR1 SQVTM, CDR2 ANQGSEA. The V end lost 6 bases, the J end lost 2 bases, and 14 bases lay between the germline ends.

The chain employs TRBV5-1 and TRBJ2-7, with D possibly being TRBD2 (6 bases). Trimming took off 0 bases at V and 0 bases at J, with 13 bases between the two ends. Germline V gene lookup returns CDR1 SGHRS and CDR2 YFSETQ. The CDR3 contains 16 residues. CDR3 protein: CASSLVGGDPSYEQYF. The CDR3 DNA reads as TGCGCCAGCAGCTTGGTAGGCGGGGACCCCTCCTACGAGCAGTACTTC.

This chain connects TRBV7-8 to TRBJ1-3, with D perhaps matching TRBD1 (6 bases). Trimming shortened V by 2 bases and J by 4 bases, and 15 bases separated the two germline ends. CDR1 and CDR2 from the germline V gene are SGHVS and FQNEAQ. The CDR3 sequence is 16 residues long. CDR3 DNA: TGTGCCAGCAGCTTATCCCCTACAGGGATCGGAAACACCATATATTTT. Translated, it gives CASSLSPTGIGNTIYF.

This clonotype appeared a single time. The V gene is TRBV7-6, the J gene TRBJ1-1; maybe TRBD1 (5 bases). Trimming cost V 3 bases and J 1 base, with 15 bases left between them. The CDR3 totals 16 residues. CDR1 and CDR2 from the germline V gene are SGHVS and FNYEAQ. CDR3 loop: CASSLEGTAQNTEAFF. The CDR3 DNA sequence: TGTGCCAGCAGCTTGGAGGGGACGGCACAGAACACTGAAGCTTTCTTT.

This chain links TRBV6-4 with TRBJ2-1; D call uncertain. Germline V CDR1 and CDR2: MRHNA, SNTAGT. Trimming pared 4 bases from V and 9 bases from J, leaving 13 bases between. The CDR3 sequence is 13 residues long. CDR3 sequence reads: CASSASPETEQFF. The CDR3 nucleotides are TGTGCCAGCAGTGCCAGTCCCGAGACTGAGCAGTTCTTC.

The chain carries TRBV30 and TRBJ1-2; the D is unclear. CDR3 length: 13 residues. V was shortened by 2 bases and J by 4 bases, with 11 bases between the two germline ends. Germline V lookup: CDR1 GTSNPN, CDR2 SVGIG (reference sequence). CDR3 nucleotide sequence: TGTGCCTGGAGTTCAGGCTTTAGCTATGGCTACACCTTC. Amino acids: CAWSSGFSYGYTF.

The rearrangement links TRBV10-3 to TRBJ1-5, with 11 bases that match TRBD1. V lost 4 bases, J lost 7 bases, and 6 bases stayed unmatched. Germline V gene sequence: CDR1 ENHRY, CDR2 SYGVKD. There are 15 residues in the CDR3. CDR3 coding DNA: TGTGCCATCAGTGGGGACAGGGGGGTAGACCAGCCCCAGCATTTT. It specifies CAISGDRGVDQPQHF.

The rearrangement uses TRBV6-2 or TRBV6-3 and TRBJ1-4; D unresolved. Per the germline V gene, CDR1 is MNHEY and CDR2 is SVGEGT. V was trimmed by 0 bases and J by 7 bases, leaving 15 bases between them. The length of the CDR3 is 16 residues. CDR3 nucleotide sequence: TGTGCCAGCAGTTACTCGGCTCTAAAGTGGGGTGAAAAACTGTTTTTT. Amino acid sequence: CASSYSALKWGEKLFF.

In DNA, the CDR3 is TGTGCCAGCAGCTCTCGCCGGGACAGGGGGTCGGCTAATGAAAAACTGTTTTTT. Amino acids: CASSSRRDRGSANEKLFF. V gene TRBV13 combines with J gene TRBJ1-4; TRBD1 aligns across 11 bases. After removal of 4 bases from V and 3 bases from J, the junction contained 10 bases not matched to a gene. The CDR3 extends over 18 amino acids. Germline-derived CDR1 and CDR2 are PRHDT and FYEKMQ (reference sequence).